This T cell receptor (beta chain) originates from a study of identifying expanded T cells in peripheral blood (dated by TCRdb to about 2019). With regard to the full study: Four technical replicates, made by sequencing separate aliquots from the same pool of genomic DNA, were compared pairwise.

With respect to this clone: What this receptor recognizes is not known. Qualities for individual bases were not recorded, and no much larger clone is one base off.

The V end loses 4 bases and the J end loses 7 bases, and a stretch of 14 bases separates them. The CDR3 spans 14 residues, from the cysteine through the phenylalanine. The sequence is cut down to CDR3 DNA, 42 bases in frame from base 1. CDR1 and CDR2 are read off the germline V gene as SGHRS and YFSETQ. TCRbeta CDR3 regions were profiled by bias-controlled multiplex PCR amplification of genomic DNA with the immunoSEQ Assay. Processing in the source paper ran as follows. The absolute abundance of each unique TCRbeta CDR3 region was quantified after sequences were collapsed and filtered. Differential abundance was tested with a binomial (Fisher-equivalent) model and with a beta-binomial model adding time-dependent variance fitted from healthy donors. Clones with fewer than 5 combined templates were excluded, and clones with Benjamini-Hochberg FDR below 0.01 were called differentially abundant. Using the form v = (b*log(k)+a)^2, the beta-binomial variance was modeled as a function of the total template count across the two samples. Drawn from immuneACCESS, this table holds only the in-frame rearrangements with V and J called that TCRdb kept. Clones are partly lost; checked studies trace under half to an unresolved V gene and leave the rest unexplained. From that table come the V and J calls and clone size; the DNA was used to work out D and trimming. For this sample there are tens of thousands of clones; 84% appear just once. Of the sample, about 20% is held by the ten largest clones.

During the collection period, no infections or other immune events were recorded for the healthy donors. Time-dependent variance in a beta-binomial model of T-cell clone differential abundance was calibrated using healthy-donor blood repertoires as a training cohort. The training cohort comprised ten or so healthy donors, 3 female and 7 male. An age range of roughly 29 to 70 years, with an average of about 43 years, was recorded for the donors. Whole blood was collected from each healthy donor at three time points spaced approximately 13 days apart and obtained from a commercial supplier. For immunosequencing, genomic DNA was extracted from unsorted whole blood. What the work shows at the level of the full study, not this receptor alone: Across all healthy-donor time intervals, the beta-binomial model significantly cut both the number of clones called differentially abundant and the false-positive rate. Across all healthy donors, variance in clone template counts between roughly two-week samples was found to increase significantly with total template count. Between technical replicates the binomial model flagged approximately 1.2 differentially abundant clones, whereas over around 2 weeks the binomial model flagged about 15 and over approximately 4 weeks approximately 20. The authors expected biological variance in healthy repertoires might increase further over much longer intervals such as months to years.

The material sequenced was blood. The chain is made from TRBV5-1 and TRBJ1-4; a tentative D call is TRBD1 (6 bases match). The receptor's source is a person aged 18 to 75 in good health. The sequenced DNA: TGCGCCAGCAGCACCGGACAGCAGGGTGAAAAACTGTTTTTT. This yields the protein CASSTGQQGEKLFF.